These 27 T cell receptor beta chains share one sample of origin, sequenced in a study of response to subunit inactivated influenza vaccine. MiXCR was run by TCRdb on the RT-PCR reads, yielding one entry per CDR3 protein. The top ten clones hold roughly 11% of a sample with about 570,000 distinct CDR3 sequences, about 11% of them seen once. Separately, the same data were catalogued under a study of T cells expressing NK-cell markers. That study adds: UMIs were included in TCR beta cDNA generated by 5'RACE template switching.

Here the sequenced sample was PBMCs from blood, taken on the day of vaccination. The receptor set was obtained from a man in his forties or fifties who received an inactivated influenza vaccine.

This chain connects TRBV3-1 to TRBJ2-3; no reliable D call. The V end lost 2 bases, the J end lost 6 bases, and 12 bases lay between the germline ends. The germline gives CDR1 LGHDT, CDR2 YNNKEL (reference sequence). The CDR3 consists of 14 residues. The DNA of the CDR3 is TGTGCCAGCAGCCAATCCCTGGCGCCCGATACGCAGTATTTT. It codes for CASSQSLAPDTQYF.

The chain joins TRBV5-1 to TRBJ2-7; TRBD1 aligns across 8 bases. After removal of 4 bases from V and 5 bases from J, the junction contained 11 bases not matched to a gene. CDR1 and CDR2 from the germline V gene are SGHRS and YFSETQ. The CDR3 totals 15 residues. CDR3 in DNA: TGCGCCAGCAGCATCGGACAGGGTGGTAGTGACGAGCAGTACTTC. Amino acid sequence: CASSIGQGGSDEQYF.

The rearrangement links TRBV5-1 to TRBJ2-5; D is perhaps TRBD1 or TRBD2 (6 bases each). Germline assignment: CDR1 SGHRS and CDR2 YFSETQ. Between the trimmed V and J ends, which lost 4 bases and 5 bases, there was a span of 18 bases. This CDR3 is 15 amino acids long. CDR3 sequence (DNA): TGCGCCAGCAGCGCCTCCGAGTGGAGGGGGGAGACCCAGTACTTC. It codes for CASSASEWRGETQYF.

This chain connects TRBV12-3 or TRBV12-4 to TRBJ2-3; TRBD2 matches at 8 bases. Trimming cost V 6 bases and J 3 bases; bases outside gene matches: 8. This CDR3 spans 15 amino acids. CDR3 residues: CASRKPGLGTDTQYF. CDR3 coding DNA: TGTGCCAGCAGAAAGCCGGGACTAGGGACAGATACGCAGTATTTT.

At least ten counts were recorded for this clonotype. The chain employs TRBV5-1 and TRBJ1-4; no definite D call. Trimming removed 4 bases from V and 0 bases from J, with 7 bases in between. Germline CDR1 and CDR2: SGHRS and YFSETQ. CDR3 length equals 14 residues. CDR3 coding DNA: TGCGCCAGCAGCACCCGATCAACTAATGAAAAACTGTTTTTT. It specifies CASSTRSTNEKLFF.

The CDR3 coding sequence is TGCGCCAGCAGCTTGGAGTCAGTAACCTACGAGCAGTACTTC. Protein product: CASSLESVTYEQYF. The J gene is TRBJ2-7, the V gene TRBV5-1; D is uncertain. The germline CDR1 and CDR2 sequences are SGHRS and YFSETQ. V lost 0 bases and J lost 2, with 9 bases in between. The CDR3 is made up of 14 amino acids. Looking up the rest from reference TRBV5-1 and TRBJ2-7 gives the full variable domain: KAGVTQTPRYLIKTRGQQVTLSCSPISGHRSVSWYQQTPGQGLQFLFEYFSETQRNKGNFPGRFSGRQFSNSRSEMNVSTLELGDSALYLCASSLESVTYEQYFGPGTRLTVT.

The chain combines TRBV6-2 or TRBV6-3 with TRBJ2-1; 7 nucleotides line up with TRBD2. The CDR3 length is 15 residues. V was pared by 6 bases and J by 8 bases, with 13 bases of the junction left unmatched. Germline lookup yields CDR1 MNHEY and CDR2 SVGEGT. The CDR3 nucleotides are TGTGCCAGCAGAAACCCTGGACTAGGAATTCATGAGCAGTTCTTC. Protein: CASRNPGLGIHEQFF.

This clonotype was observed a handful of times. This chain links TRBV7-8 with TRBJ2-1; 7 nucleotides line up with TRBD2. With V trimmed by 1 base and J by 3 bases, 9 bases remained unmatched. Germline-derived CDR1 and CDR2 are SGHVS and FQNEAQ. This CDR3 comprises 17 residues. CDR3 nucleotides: TGTGCCAGCAGCTTAGGGTTTAGCGGGTTATACTACAATGAGCAGTTCTTC. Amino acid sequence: CASSLGFSGLYYNEQFF.

CDR3 DNA sequence: TGCGCCAGCAGTGAGTCACTAGCAGGAGAGACCCAGTACTTC. It translates to CASSESLAGETQYF. The chain is built from TRBV10-2 and TRBJ2-5; a possible D gene is TRBD2 (6 bases). Trimming cost V 0 bases and J 4 bases, with 9 bases left between them. The CDR3 is made up of 14 amino acids. CDR1 is WSHSY, CDR2 SAAADI, per germline.

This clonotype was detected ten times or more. In DNA form, the CDR3 reads TGTGCCAGCAGCCCCTGGCGGGGGCCACCCTACGAGCAGTACTTC. Protein product: CASSPWRGPPYEQYF. The V call is TRBV12-3 or TRBV12-4, the J call TRBJ2-7; tentative D call: TRBD2 (7 bases). This CDR3 region has 15 residues. The V end was cut by 6 bases, the J end by 2 bases, with 17 bases between.

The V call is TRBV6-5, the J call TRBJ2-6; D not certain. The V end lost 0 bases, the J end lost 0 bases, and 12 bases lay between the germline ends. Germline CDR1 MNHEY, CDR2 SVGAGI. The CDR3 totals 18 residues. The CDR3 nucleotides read TGTGCCAGCAGTTACTCGTTACCAGGAAACTCTGGGGCCAACGTCCTGACTTTC. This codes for CASSYSLPGNSGANVLTF.

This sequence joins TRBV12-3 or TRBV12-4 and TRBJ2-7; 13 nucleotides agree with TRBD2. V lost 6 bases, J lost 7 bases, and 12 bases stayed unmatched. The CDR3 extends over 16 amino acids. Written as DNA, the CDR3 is TGTGCCAGCAGCCCGACTAGCGGGGGGCCGGGTGAAGAGCAGTACTTC. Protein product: CASSPTSGGPGEEQYF.

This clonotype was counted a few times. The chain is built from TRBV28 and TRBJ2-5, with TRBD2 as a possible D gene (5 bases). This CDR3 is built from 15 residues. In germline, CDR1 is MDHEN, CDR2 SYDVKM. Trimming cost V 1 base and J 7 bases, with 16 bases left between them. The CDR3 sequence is CASSLFSIRGGTQYF. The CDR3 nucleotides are TGTGCCAGCAGTTTATTCTCCATCCGAGGAGGGACCCAGTACTTC.

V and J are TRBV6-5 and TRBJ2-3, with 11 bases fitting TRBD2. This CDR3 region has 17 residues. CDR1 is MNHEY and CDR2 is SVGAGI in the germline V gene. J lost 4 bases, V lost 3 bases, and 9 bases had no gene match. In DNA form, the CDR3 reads TGTGCCAGCAGTTATAACAGACTAGCGGGAAGTTCAGATACGCAGTATTTT. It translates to CASSYNRLAGSSDTQYF.

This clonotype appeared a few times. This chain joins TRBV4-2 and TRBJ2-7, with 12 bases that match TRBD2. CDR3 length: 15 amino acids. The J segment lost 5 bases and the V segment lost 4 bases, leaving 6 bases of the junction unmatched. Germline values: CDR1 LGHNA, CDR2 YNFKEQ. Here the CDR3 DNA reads TGTGCCAGCAGCCCGACTAGCGGGAGACGCGACGAGCAGTACTTC. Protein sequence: CASSPTSGRRDEQYF.

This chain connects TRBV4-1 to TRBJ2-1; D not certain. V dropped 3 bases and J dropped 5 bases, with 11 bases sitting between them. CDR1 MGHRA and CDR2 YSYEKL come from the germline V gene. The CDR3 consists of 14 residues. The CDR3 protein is CASSHPPRNNEQFF. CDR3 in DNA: TGCGCCAGCAGCCACCCCCCCCGAAACAATGAGCAGTTCTTC.

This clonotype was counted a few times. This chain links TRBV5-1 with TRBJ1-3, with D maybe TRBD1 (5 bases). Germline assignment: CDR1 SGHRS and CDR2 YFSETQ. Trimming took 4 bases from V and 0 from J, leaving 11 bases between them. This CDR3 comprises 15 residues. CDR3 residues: CASSAAGTSGNTIYF. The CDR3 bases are TGCGCCAGCAGCGCGGCCGGGACCTCTGGAAACACCATATATTTT.

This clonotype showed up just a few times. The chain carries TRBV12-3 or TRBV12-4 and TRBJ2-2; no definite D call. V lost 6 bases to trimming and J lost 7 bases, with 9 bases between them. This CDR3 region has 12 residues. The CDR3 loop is CASSPASGELFF. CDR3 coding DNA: TGTGCCAGCAGCCCAGCGAGCGGGGAGCTGTTTTTT.

The CDR3 sequence is CASGGGLTDTQYF. The CDR3 DNA sequence: TGCGCCAGCGGCGGGGGCCTCACAGATACGCAGTATTTT. The V gene is TRBV5-1, the J gene TRBJ2-3, with a possible D match to TRBD2 (7 bases). The germline V gene has CDR1 SGHRS and CDR2 YFSETQ. V lost 7 bases and J lost 2, with 11 bases in between. The CDR3 is made up of 13 amino acids.

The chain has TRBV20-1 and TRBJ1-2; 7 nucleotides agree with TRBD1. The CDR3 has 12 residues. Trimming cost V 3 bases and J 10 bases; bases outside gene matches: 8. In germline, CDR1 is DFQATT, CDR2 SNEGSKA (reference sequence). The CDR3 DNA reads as TGCAGTGCTAGGGGGACAGAACCTGACTACACCTTC. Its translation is CSARGTEPDYTF.

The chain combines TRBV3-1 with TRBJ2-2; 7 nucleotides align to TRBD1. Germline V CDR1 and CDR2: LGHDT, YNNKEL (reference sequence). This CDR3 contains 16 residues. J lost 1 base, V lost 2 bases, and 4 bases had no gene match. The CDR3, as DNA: TGTGCCAGCAGCCAACCCTGGACAGGGAACACCGGGGAGCTGTTTTTT. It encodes CASSQPWTGNTGELFF.

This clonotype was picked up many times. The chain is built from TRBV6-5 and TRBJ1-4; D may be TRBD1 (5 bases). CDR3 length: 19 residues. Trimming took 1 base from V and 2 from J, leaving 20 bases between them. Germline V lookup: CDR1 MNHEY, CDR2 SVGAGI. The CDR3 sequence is CASSYFRPGQGGTNEKLFF. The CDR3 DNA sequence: TGTGCCAGCAGTTACTTTCGCCCCGGCCAGGGCGGGACTAATGAAAAACTGTTTTTT.

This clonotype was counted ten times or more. CDR3 sequence (DNA): TGTGCCAGCAGCGTAGGGAACCCAGATACGCAGTATTTT. The encoded protein is CASSVGNPDTQYF. V usage is TRBV9 and J usage is TRBJ2-3; no reliable D call. The germline V and J ends were trimmed by 0 bases and 4 bases, with 6 bases remaining between them. CDR3 size: 13 residues. Looked up from germline, CDR1 is SGDLS and CDR2 is YYNGEE.

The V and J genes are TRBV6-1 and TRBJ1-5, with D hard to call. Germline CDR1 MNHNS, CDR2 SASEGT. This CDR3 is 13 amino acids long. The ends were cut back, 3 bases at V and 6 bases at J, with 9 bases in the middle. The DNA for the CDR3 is TGTGCCAGCAGTGATCACAGAGGTCAGCCCCAGCATTTT. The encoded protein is CASSDHRGQPQHF.

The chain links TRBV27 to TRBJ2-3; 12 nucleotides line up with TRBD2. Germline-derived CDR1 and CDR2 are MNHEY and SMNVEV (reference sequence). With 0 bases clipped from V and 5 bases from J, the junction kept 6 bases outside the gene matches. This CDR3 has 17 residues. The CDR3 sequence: CASSLSKLAGGRDTQYF. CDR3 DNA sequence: TGTGCCAGCAGTTTATCGAAACTAGCGGGGGGAAGAGATACGCAGTATTTT.

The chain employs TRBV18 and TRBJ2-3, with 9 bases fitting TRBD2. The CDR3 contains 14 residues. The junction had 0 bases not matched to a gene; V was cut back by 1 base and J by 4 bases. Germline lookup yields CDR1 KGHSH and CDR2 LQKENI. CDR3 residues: CASSPLAGADTQYF. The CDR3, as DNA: TGTGCCAGCTCACCACTAGCGGGGGCAGATACGCAGTATTTT.

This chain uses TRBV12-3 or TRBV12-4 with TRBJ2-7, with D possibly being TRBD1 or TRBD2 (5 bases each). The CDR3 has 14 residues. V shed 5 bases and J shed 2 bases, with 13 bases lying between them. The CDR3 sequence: CASSNGARPYEQYF. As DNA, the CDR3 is TGTGCCAGCAGTAACGGGGCCCGGCCCTACGAGCAGTACTTC.